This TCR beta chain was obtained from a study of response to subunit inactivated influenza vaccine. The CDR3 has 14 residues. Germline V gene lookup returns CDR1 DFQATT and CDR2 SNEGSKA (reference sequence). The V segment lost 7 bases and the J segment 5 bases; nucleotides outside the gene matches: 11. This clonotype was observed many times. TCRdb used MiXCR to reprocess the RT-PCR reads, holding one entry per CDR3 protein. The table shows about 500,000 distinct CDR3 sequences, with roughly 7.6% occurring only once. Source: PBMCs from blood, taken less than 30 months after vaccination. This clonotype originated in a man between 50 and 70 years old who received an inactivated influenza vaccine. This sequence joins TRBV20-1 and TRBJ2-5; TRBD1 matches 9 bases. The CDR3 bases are TGCAGTGTTCCCCTCAGACAGGGGGGGGAGACCCAGTACTTC. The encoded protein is CSVPLRQGGETQYF.